This record looks at one T cell receptor (beta chain) sequence and its context. Its target is not known. This specimen includes other DNA sequences encoding the same CDR3. The CDR3 is 13 amino acids. Germline CDR1 reads SGDLS; CDR2 reads YYNGEE. The ends lost 2 bases at V and 6 bases at J; junction bases unmatched: 2. The sample comes from a study of cytomegalovirus exposure and HLA in healthy donors. Primers for the PCR totalled 60 Vbeta and 13 Jbeta. Produced via immunoSEQ multiplex PCR; TCRdb's table is partial and in-frame only. The data hold over 100,000 clones, with around four fifths observed a single time. Study findings and constraints: Previous analysis showed most TCR beta V segments were productive about 87% or about 30% of the time.

The material sequenced was PBMCs. The receptor's source is a female donor in good health and CMV-seronegative. This rearrangement joins TRBV9 to TRBJ2-7; TRBD2 matches 10 bases. CDR3 protein: CASSVASGSEQYF. The CDR3 DNA reads as TGTGCCAGCAGCGTGGCTAGCGGGAGCGAGCAGTACTTC.